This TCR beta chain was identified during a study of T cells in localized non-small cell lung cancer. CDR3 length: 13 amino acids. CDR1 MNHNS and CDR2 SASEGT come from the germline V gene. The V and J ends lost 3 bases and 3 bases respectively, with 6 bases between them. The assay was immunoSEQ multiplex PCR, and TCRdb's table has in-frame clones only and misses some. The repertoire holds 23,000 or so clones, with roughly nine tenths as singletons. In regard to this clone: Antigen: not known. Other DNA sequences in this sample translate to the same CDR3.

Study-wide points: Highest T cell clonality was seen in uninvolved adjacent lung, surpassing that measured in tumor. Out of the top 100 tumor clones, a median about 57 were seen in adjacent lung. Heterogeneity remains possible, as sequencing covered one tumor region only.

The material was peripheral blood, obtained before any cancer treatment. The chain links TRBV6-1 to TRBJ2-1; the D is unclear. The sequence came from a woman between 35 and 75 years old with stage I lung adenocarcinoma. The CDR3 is CASSEGNYNEQFF. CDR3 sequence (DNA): TGTGCCAGCAGTGAGGGCAACTACAATGAGCAGTTCTTC.